One sample yielded the 15 T cell receptor beta chains listed below, sequenced in a study of T cell clusters in autoimmune cytopenias. TRB was amplified from approximately 250 ng of peripheral blood genomic DNA per sample. TRB was amplified by touch-down multiplex PCR, primer pools A and B combined. Using the multiplex PCR reads, TCRdb records one entry per CDR3 protein without DNA. The sample table sets out 6,500 to 8,500 distinct CDR3 sequences. The sequenced sample was peripheral blood. The receptors stem from a human donor with an autoimmune cytopenia or autoimmune hepatitis (not recorded which).

This clonotype is medium-sized by frequency. The chain combines TRBV18 with TRBJ2-7; TCRdb gives TRBD1 as the D gene, but with no DNA this cannot be confirmed. This CDR3 is 20 amino acids long. Germline loops: CDR1 KGHSH, CDR2 LQKENI. The CDR3 loop is CASSPMHPAGQGKKSYEQYF.

The chain has TRBV6-2 or TRBV6-3 and TRBJ2-2; TCRdb picks TRBD2, but there is no DNA to check that call. In germline, CDR1 is MNHEY, CDR2 SVGEGT. This CDR3 region has 17 residues. CDR3 in amino acids: CASSRYSGSAWAGELFF.

V gene TRBV4-2 combines with J gene TRBJ1-5. CDR3 length: 17 amino acids. Germline V gene sequence: CDR1 LGHNA, CDR2 YNFKEQ. The CDR3 is CASSQDEGRRSNQPQHF.

This chain links TRBV20-1 with TRBJ2-3; TCRdb's D gene call, TRBD1, goes unchecked for lack of DNA. The CDR3 contains 15 residues. Germline lookup yields CDR1 DFQATT and CDR2 SNEGSKA (reference sequence). CDR3 region: CSASYTGGAGDTQYF.

According to its frequency, this clonotype is medium-sized. The V gene is TRBV19, the J gene TRBJ2-3; no DNA is available, so the TRBD2 call from TCRdb remains unchecked. CDR1 and CDR2 (germline): LNHDA, SQIVND (reference sequence). The CDR3 is 17 amino acids. The CDR3 sequence is CASRQSGTSGRTDTQYF.

J is TRBJ1-1 and V is TRBV30. The CDR3 runs to 14 residues. The germline CDR1 and CDR2 sequences are GTSNPN and SVGIG (reference sequence). CDR3 loop: CAWSLGRAVAEAFF.

This clonotype is medium-sized (0.01 to 0.1%) by frequency. This chain uses TRBV19 with TRBJ1-1. CDR1 is LNHDA and CDR2 is SQIVND in the germline V gene (reference sequence). The CDR3 has 14 amino acids. The chain's CDR3 is CASSLRDGYTEAFF.

Measured by frequency, this clonotype is medium-sized. This chain joins TRBV6-1 and TRBJ2-2; TCRdb names TRBD1, which stays unverified in the absence of DNA. The CDR3 is 15 residues long. Germline V lookup: CDR1 MNHNS, CDR2 SASEGT. The CDR3 is CASETGLPNTGELFF.

This clonotype ranks as medium-sized in terms of frequency. The CDR3 loop is CASSYSQGSNEQFF. The V call is TRBV6-5, the J call TRBJ2-1; TCRdb proposes TRBD1, but this gene call is untestable without DNA. The length of the CDR3 is 14 residues. Germline lookup yields CDR1 MNHEY and CDR2 SVGAGI.

The chain employs TRBV7-6 and TRBJ2-2. The CDR3 consists of 14 residues. Germline CDR1 reads SGHVS; CDR2 reads FNYEAQ. CDR3 region: CASSLGPAAGELFF.

The V gene is TRBV5-5, the J gene TRBJ2-4. Germline CDR1 reads SGHKS; CDR2 reads YYEKEE (reference sequence). CDR3 length equals 14 residues. The CDR3 sequence is CASSLTSPKNIQYF. The full variable domain, completed using reference TRBV5-5 and TRBJ2-4, is DAGVTQSPTHLIKTRGQQVTLRCSPISGHKSVSWYQQVLGQGPQFIFQYYEKEERGRGNFPDRFSARQFPNYSSELNVNALLLGDSALYLCASSLTSPKNIQYFGAGTRLSVL.

In terms of frequency, this clonotype is medium-sized. The CDR3 loop is CASSIEGQVFQPQHF. The chain recombines TRBV19 with TRBJ1-5; the TRBD1 assignment by TCRdb is unverifiable without DNA. Germline-derived CDR1 and CDR2 are LNHDA and SQIVND (reference sequence). The CDR3 sequence is 15 residues long.

This clonotype is classed as medium-sized by frequency. The genes are TRBV18 and TRBJ1-6. CDR3 length: 15 amino acids. From germline, CDR1 is KGHSH and CDR2 LQKENI. This chain's CDR3 is CASSPQDSANSPLHF.

The chain combines TRBV7-9 with TRBJ2-7; the TCRdb D gene call, TRBD2, has no DNA to confirm it. CDR1 SEHNR and CDR2 FQNEAQ come from the germline V gene (reference sequence). The CDR3 covers 16 residues. The CDR3 protein is CASSSTGLAGQREQYF. The full variable domain, in which reference TRBV7-9 and TRBJ2-7 provide the parts outside the CDR3, is DTGVSQNPRHKITKRGQNVTFRCDPISEHNRLYWYRQTLGQGPEFLTYFQNEAQLEKSRLLSDRFSAERPKGSFSTLEIQRTEQGDSAMYLCASSSTGLAGQREQYFGPGTRLTVT.

This clonotype is classed as medium-sized (0.01 to 0.1%) by frequency. J is TRBJ2-1 and V is TRBV15; TCRdb's D call of TRBD2 is untestable without DNA. Germline V CDR1 and CDR2: LNHNV, YYDKDF (reference sequence). The CDR3 covers 15 residues. CDR3 protein: CATSREKRENNEQFF.